The 15 T cell receptor beta chains below were found in one sample sequenced in a study of technical replicates of blood from several donors. Libraries were prepared by immunoSEQ multiplex PCR; TCRdb keeps only in-frame clonotypes and omits some of them. Here the sample spans around 80,000 clones, 90% to 97% being singletons. The sample consisted of T cells isolated from PBMCs. These receptor sequences come from a human donor in good health.

This clone was seen once. The CDR3 nucleotides read TGTGCCAGCAGCCATACAGGGGAAGGCGTCCTGACTTTC. It specifies CASSHTGEGVLTF. The chain carries TRBV7-3 and TRBJ2-6; 7 nucleotides match TRBD1. This CDR3 has 13 amino acids. J lost 12 bases, V lost 5 bases, and 7 bases had no gene match. Germline V gene data show CDR1 as SGHTA and CDR2 as FQGTGA.

The chain's CDR3 is CASSVGLTSGRWYGELFF. CDR3 in DNA: TGTGCCAGCAGCGTCGGCCTTACTAGCGGGAGATGGTACGGGGAGCTGTTTTTT. This chain uses TRBV9 with TRBJ2-2; TRBD2 matches at 11 bases. V gave up 2 bases and J gave up 7 bases; unmatched junction bases: 13. The CDR3 contains 18 residues. Germline loops: CDR1 SGDLS, CDR2 YYNGEE.

The CDR3 nucleotides read TGTGCCAGCAGCCATCCTTCTAGCGGGAGAGACACCGGGGAGCTGTTTTTT. Protein sequence: CASSHPSSGRDTGELFF. The genes are TRBV4-2 and TRBJ2-2; 10 positions agree with TRBD2. The J segment lost 3 bases and the V segment lost 3 bases, leaving 7 bases of the junction unmatched. The CDR3 runs 17 residues. CDR1 is LGHNA, CDR2 YNFKEQ, per germline.

The chain couples TRBV5-1 to TRBJ2-7; 7 bases align to TRBD1. The CDR3 covers 14 residues. V dropped 0 bases and J dropped 5; count of bases not matched to a gene: 5. The germline V gene has CDR1 SGHRS and CDR2 YFSETQ. This CDR3 reads CASSLDRGYDEQYF. CDR3 sequence (DNA): TGCGCCAGCAGCTTGGACAGGGGCTATGACGAGCAGTACTTC.

The J gene is TRBJ1-4, the V gene TRBV4-2, with 7 bases that match TRBD1. The J segment lost 13 bases and the V segment lost 6 bases, leaving 5 bases of the junction unmatched. The V gene's germline CDR1 is LGHNA and CDR2 YNFKEQ. The CDR3 has 11 amino acids. CDR3 nucleotides: TGTGCCAGCAGAGACAGGGAGCTACTGTTTTTT. Translating gives CASRDRELLFF.

This rearrangement joins TRBV7-8 to TRBJ2-6; TRBD2 matches 13 bases. Looked up from germline, CDR1 is SGHVS and CDR2 is FQNEAQ. The V and J ends lost 5 bases and 0 bases, in that order; junction bases with no gene match: 4. CDR3 length equals 18 residues. The CDR3, as DNA: TGTGCCAGCAGCGGAAGGACTAGCGGGAGCTCTGGGGCCAACGTCCTGACTTTC. Translation: CASSGRTSGSSGANVLTF. Full variable domain (missing parts from reference TRBV7-8 and TRBJ2-6): GAGVSQSPRYKVAKRGQDVALRCDPISGHVSLFWYQQALGQGPEFLTYFQNEAQLDKSGLPSDRFFAERPEGSVSTLKIQRTQQEDSAVYLCASSGRTSGSSGANVLTFGAGSRLTVL.

The chain recombines TRBV6-6 with TRBJ2-5, with 7 bases matching TRBD2. The CDR3 totals 16 residues. V lost 6 bases, J lost 0 bases, and 10 bases stayed unmatched. Germline assignment: CDR1 MNHNY and CDR2 SVGAGI (reference sequence). The CDR3 region is CASRTTLAEYQETQYF. The CDR3 DNA reads as TGTGCCAGCAGAACGACCCTAGCGGAGTACCAAGAGACCCAGTACTTC.

The rearrangement links TRBV27 to TRBJ1-1; D gene ambiguous. Germline V gene sequence: CDR1 MNHEY, CDR2 SMNVEV (reference sequence). The CDR3 extends over 13 amino acids. The V end lost 8 bases, the J end lost 1 base, and 11 bases lay between the germline ends. The CDR3 nucleotides read TGTGCCAGCCAGCTAGCTTGGAACACTGAAGCTTTCTTT. Its protein is CASQLAWNTEAFF.

V and J are TRBV5-5 and TRBJ1-5, with D unclear. The germline CDR1 and CDR2 sequences are SGHKS and YYEKEE (reference sequence). V was trimmed by 1 base and J by 4 bases, leaving 6 bases between them. The CDR3 extends over 13 amino acids. The CDR3 sequence is CASSLISNQPQHF. In DNA form, the CDR3 reads TGTGCCAGCAGCTTGATCAGTAATCAGCCCCAGCATTTT.

The chain combines TRBV19 with TRBJ1-4; 11 nucleotides agree with TRBD1. Looked up from germline, CDR1 is LNHDA and CDR2 is SQIVND (reference sequence). Germline trimming cut 7 bases from V and 7 bases from J; bases unmatched to any gene: 2. CDR3 length: 13 residues. CDR3 nucleotide sequence: TGTGCCAGTAAGGGGACAGGGGGTGAAAAACTGTTTTTT. Translation: CASKGTGGEKLFF.

The J gene is TRBJ2-7, the V gene TRBV19; D gene uncertain. V gave up 2 bases and J gave up 0 bases, with 11 bases separating them. The CDR3 is made up of 15 amino acids. Germline values: CDR1 LNHDA, CDR2 SQIVND (reference sequence). Here the CDR3 DNA reads TGTGCCAGTAGTATACTGGCAGGTCCCTCCTACGAGCAGTACTTC. This codes for CASSILAGPSYEQYF.

This chain uses TRBV6-1 with TRBJ2-2; D is perhaps TRBD1 (6 bases). Germline V lookup: CDR1 MNHNS, CDR2 SASEGT. V was clipped by 2 bases and J by 2 bases, with 12 bases between them. This CDR3 contains 16 residues. The DNA for the CDR3 is TGTGCCAGCAGTGAAACGGGACACATCAACACCGGGGAGCTGTTTTTT. Protein: CASSETGHINTGELFF.

V gene TRBV6-5 combines with J gene TRBJ2-3; D unclear. The CDR3 extends over 13 amino acids. V was trimmed by 8 bases and J by 4 bases, leaving 13 bases between them. The germline V gene encodes CDR1 MNHEY and CDR2 SVGAGI. CDR3 DNA sequence: TGTGCCAGCGGCCCTAGTTTGGCAGATACGCAGTATTTT. It yields the protein CASGPSLADTQYF.

This rearrangement joins TRBV4-2 to TRBJ2-1; TRBD1 is a possible D gene (7 bases). From germline, CDR1 is LGHNA and CDR2 YNFKEQ. This CDR3 spans 13 amino acids. The V end lost 7 bases, the J end lost 5 bases, and 12 bases lay between the germline ends. Here the CDR3 reads CASNPGGNNEQFF. DNA for the CDR3: TGTGCCAGCAATCCAGGGGGGAACAATGAGCAGTTCTTC.

The genes are TRBV7-6 and TRBJ1-3; D is unresolved. Trimming shortened V by 2 bases and J by 2 bases, and 16 bases separated the two germline ends. From germline, CDR1 is SGHVS and CDR2 FNYEAQ. There are 17 residues in the CDR3. The CDR3 sequence: CASSLLPGSPPGNTIYF. The CDR3 coding sequence is TGTGCCAGCAGCTTACTCCCGGGTTCCCCCCCTGGAAACACCATATATTTT.